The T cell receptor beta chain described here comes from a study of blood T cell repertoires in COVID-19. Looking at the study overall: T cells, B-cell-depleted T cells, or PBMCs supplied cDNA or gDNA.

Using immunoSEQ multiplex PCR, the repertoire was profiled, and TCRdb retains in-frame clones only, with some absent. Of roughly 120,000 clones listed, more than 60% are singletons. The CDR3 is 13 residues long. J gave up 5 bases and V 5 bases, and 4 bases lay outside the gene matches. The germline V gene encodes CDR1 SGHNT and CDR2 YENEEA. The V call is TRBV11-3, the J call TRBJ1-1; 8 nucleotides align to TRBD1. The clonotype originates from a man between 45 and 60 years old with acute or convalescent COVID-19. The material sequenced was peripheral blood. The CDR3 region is CASSLWTGTEAFF. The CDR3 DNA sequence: TGTGCCAGCAGCCTATGGACAGGGACTGAAGCTTTCTTT.